These T cell receptor beta chains were read from a single sample in a study of cytomegalovirus exposure and HLA in healthy donors. Assay: immunoSEQ multiplex PCR; the TCRdb copy retains only in-frame clones and omits some. This table has around 150,000 clones, about 79% appearing once. Sequenced: PBMCs. Receptors originate from a woman in her fifties or sixties in good health and CMV-seropositive. Each CDR3 is given with its conserved first and last residue. A D gene is named only where the DNA matches it firmly. For some rows the clone size is stated as once, few or many, or as a class when expanded; others skip it.

abundance: once; d_gene: TRBD2; v_gene: TRBV5-1; j_gene: TRBJ2-3; CDR3nt: TGCGCCAGCAGGGGAGCGGGGGGGGGCCCTAGCACAGATACGCAGTATTTT; CDR3aa: CASRGAGGGPSTDTQYF
abundance: few; d_gene: TRBD1; v_gene: TRBV19; j_gene: TRBJ1-4; CDR3nt: TGTGCCAGTAACCCGCTGTACAGGGGAGGTCGCGAAAAACTGTTTTTT; CDR3aa: CASNPLYRGGREKLFF
abundance: NA; d_gene: NA; v_gene: TRBV6-5; j_gene: TRBJ2-3; CDR3nt: TGTGCCAGCAGTGAAAAGGAGACAGATACGCAGTATTTT; CDR3aa: CASSEKETDTQYF
abundance: few; d_gene: TRBD2; v_gene: TRBV19; j_gene: TRBJ2-7; CDR3nt: TGTGCCAGTAGTATTAGCGGGCTCTCCTACGAGCAGTACTTC; CDR3aa: CASSISGLSYEQYF
abundance: NA; d_gene: NA; v_gene: TRBV29-1; j_gene: TRBJ2-3; CDR3nt: TGCAGCGCCACAATAGGGGAGGCAGGGCTTCGGAGCACAGATACGCAGTATTTT; CDR3aa: CSATIGEAGLRSTDTQYF
abundance: NA; d_gene: TRBD1; v_gene: TRBV15; j_gene: TRBJ2-3; CDR3nt: TGTGCCACCAGCAGAGGGGGACAGGGTCCCCCAGATACGCAGTATTTT; CDR3aa: CATSRGGQGPPDTQYF
abundance: NA; d_gene: TRBD2; v_gene: TRBV27; j_gene: TRBJ2-3; CDR3nt: TGTGCCAGCAGTATACGGACTAGCGGGCGCACAGATACGCAGTATTTT; CDR3aa: CASSIRTSGRTDTQYF
abundance: NA; d_gene: TRBD2; v_gene: TRBV2; j_gene: TRBJ2-2; CDR3nt: TGTGCCAGCAGTGGGGTCGGGTCGGGAGCGGGAGTATACACCGGGGAGCTGTTTTTT; CDR3aa: CASSGVGSGAGVYTGELFF
abundance: NA; d_gene: NA; v_gene: TRBV28; j_gene: TRBJ1-1; CDR3nt: TGTGCCAGCAGTCTGTTCAGGGTGAACACTGAAGCTTTCTTT; CDR3aa: CASSLFRVNTEAFF
abundance: NA; d_gene: NA; v_gene: TRBV5-1; j_gene: TRBJ2-1; CDR3nt: TGCGCCAGCAGCTTGGTTGGCCCTCAGGATGAGCAGTTCTTC; CDR3aa: CASSLVGPQDEQFF
abundance: NA; d_gene: TRBD1; v_gene: TRBV2; j_gene: TRBJ2-7; CDR3nt: TGTGCCAGCAGTGGGGGACAGGCGTACGAGCAGTACTTC; CDR3aa: CASSGGQAYEQYF
abundance: few; d_gene: NA; v_gene: TRBV7-6; j_gene: TRBJ2-5; CDR3nt: TGTGCCAGCAGAAAAAGGGGGGGCGCGGGGCAAGAGACCCAGTACTTC; CDR3aa: CASRKRGGAGQETQYF
abundance: NA; d_gene: NA; v_gene: TRBV10-3; j_gene: TRBJ1-1; CDR3nt: TGTGCCAGCACAGGGTTGGACACTGAAGCTTTCTTT; CDR3aa: CASTGLDTEAFF
abundance: NA; d_gene: TRBD2; v_gene: TRBV11-2; j_gene: TRBJ2-1; CDR3nt: TGTGCCAGCAGCCCTCTAGCGGGAGTAGCCCTATTGAATGAGCAGTTCTTC; CDR3aa: CASSPLAGVALLNEQFF
abundance: NA; d_gene: TRBD2; v_gene: TRBV6-5; j_gene: TRBJ2-5; CDR3nt: TGTGCCAGCAGGGGGGGGGTCCAAGAGACCCAGTACTTC; CDR3aa: CASRGGVQETQYF
abundance: NA; d_gene: TRBD1; v_gene: TRBV29-1; j_gene: TRBJ2-7; CDR3nt: TGCAGCGTTTTTACAGGGGGTAGCTCCTACGAGCAGTACTTC; CDR3aa: CSVFTGGSSYEQYF
abundance: NA; d_gene: NA; v_gene: TRBV7-9; j_gene: TRBJ1-1; CDR3nt: TGTGCCAGCAGCCGTCAGGGGTTTTTGAACACTGAAGCTTTCTTT; CDR3aa: CASSRQGFLNTEAFF
abundance: NA; d_gene: NA; v_gene: TRBV7-6; j_gene: TRBJ2-1; CDR3nt: TGTGCCAGCAGCCCCCAAGCCCTTATGAATGAGCAGTTCTTC; CDR3aa: CASSPQALMNEQFF
abundance: NA; d_gene: NA; v_gene: TRBV6-6; j_gene: TRBJ2-7; CDR3nt: TGTGCCAGCAGTTACTCGGCAGGCGAGCAGTACTTC; CDR3aa: CASSYSAGEQYF
abundance: NA; d_gene: NA; v_gene: TRBV2; j_gene: TRBJ1-6; CDR3nt: TGTGCCAGCAGGCCCAGCGGGCTTTCACCCCTCCACTTT; CDR3aa: CASRPSGLSPLHF
abundance: NA; d_gene: NA; v_gene: TRBV7-8; j_gene: TRBJ2-1; CDR3nt: TGTGCCAGCAGCGAGTACAATGAGCAGTTCTTC; CDR3aa: CASSEYNEQFF
abundance: NA; d_gene: TRBD1; v_gene: TRBV29-1; j_gene: TRBJ2-7; CDR3nt: TGCAGCGTTGAAACAGGGGGATCCTACGAGCAGTACTTC; CDR3aa: CSVETGGSYEQYF
abundance: NA; d_gene: NA; v_gene: TRBV21-1; j_gene: TRBJ1-6; CDR3nt: NA; CDR3aa: CASSKVGGGNFSYNSPLHF
abundance: once; d_gene: TRBD1; v_gene: TRBV19; j_gene: TRBJ1-5; CDR3nt: TGTGCCAGTAGTACAGGACAGGGACAGGCCCTAAGGCAGCCCCAGCATTTT; CDR3aa: CASSTGQGQALRQPQHF
abundance: NA; d_gene: TRBD2; v_gene: TRBV9; j_gene: TRBJ2-1; CDR3nt: TGTGCCAGCGGGGGGAATAGCGGGAGAGTCGACAATGAGCAGTTCTTC; CDR3aa: CASGGNSGRVDNEQFF
abundance: NA; d_gene: NA; v_gene: TRBV29-1; j_gene: TRBJ2-3; CDR3nt: TGCAGCGTTGAATGGCCTCAGGATACGCAGTATTTT; CDR3aa: CSVEWPQDTQYF
abundance: NA; d_gene: NA; v_gene: TRBV29-1; j_gene: TRBJ1-1; CDR3nt: TGTGGGGGGGGCCAGGGGAGTACTGAAGCTTTCTTT; CDR3aa: CGGGQGSTEAFF
abundance: few; d_gene: TRBD1; v_gene: TRBV28; j_gene: TRBJ1-2; CDR3nt: TGTGCCGGCCGGGACAGATCAGCCGATGGCTACACCTTC; CDR3aa: CAGRDRSADGYTF
abundance: NA; d_gene: NA; v_gene: TRBV6-5; j_gene: TRBJ1-2; CDR3nt: TGTGCCAGCAGTTACAGTGGCATTTTTGGCTACACCTTC; CDR3aa: CASSYSGIFGYTF
abundance: NA; d_gene: TRBD2; v_gene: TRBV7-3; j_gene: TRBJ2-1; CDR3nt: TGTGCCAGCAGCGAAGCGGGACTAAGTAACAATGAGCAGTTCTTC; CDR3aa: CASSEAGLSNNEQFF
abundance: NA; d_gene: NA; v_gene: TRBV30; j_gene: TRBJ1-5; CDR3nt: TGTGCCTGGAGCGCAAACAGGGTTTCGGGCCAGCCCCAGCATTTT; CDR3aa: CAWSANRVSGQPQHF
abundance: NA; d_gene: NA; v_gene: TRBV5-1; j_gene: TRBJ1-2; CDR3nt: TGCGCCAGCAGCGCGGGGACGGGAAACTATGGCTACACCTTC; CDR3aa: CASSAGTGNYGYTF
abundance: NA; d_gene: NA; v_gene: TRBV28; j_gene: TRBJ1-2; CDR3nt: TGTGCCAGCAGTGAACCGGGCAGGGCAACAAGGCTTGGCTACACCTTC; CDR3aa: CASSEPGRATRLGYTF
abundance: NA; d_gene: NA; v_gene: TRBV7-2; j_gene: TRBJ2-1; CDR3nt: TGTGCCAGCAGCTCAGTGCCAGGCGATGAGCAGTTCTTC; CDR3aa: CASSSVPGDEQFF
abundance: NA; d_gene: NA; v_gene: TRBV15; j_gene: TRBJ1-5; CDR3nt: TGTGCCACTTGCAGGAACAGAAATAGCAATCAGCCCCAGCATTTT; CDR3aa: CATCRNRNSNQPQHF
abundance: NA; d_gene: TRBD2; v_gene: TRBV4-1; j_gene: TRBJ2-6; CDR3nt: TGCGCCAGCAGCCATTTACTAGCGGGGTCCTCTGGGGCCAACGTCCTGACTTTC; CDR3aa: CASSHLLAGSSGANVLTF
abundance: NA; d_gene: TRBD1; v_gene: TRBV29-1; j_gene: TRBJ2-7; CDR3nt: TGCAGCGTTGCGGGGACAGGGGAATACGAGCAGTACTTC; CDR3aa: CSVAGTGEYEQYF
abundance: NA; d_gene: TRBD1; v_gene: TRBV28; j_gene: TRBJ2-3; CDR3nt: TGTGCCAGCAGTCTCATGGGACAGGGGGCTATCGGAGATACGCAGTATTTT; CDR3aa: CASSLMGQGAIGDTQYF
abundance: NA; d_gene: NA; v_gene: TRBV6-6; j_gene: TRBJ2-7; CDR3nt: TGTGCCAGCAGTCCTGTGACCCTAGGAGAGCAGTACTTC; CDR3aa: CASSPVTLGEQYF
abundance: NA; d_gene: NA; v_gene: TRBV6-5; j_gene: TRBJ1-5; CDR3nt: TGTGCCAGCAGTCCCGCGGGTAGCAATCAGCCCCAGCATTTT; CDR3aa: CASSPAGSNQPQHF
abundance: NA; d_gene: TRBD2; v_gene: TRBV5-1; j_gene: TRBJ2-3; CDR3nt: TGCGCCAGCAGCTTGGGGACTAGCGGGGGGGGCTACACAGATACGCAGTATTTT; CDR3aa: CASSLGTSGGGYTDTQYF
abundance: few; d_gene: TRBD1; v_gene: TRBV14; j_gene: TRBJ2-7; CDR3nt: TGTGCCAGCAGCCAGGGGCGGTACAGGGGGCTTCTTCCCGAGCAGTACTTC; CDR3aa: CASSQGRYRGLLPEQYF
abundance: NA; d_gene: NA; v_gene: TRBV9; j_gene: TRBJ1-2; CDR3nt: TGTGCCAGCAGCGTAGACAGGGCTAACTATGGCTACACCTTC; CDR3aa: CASSVDRANYGYTF
abundance: NA; d_gene: TRBD1; v_gene: TRBV27; j_gene: TRBJ1-3; CDR3nt: TGTGCCAGCGGACGGACAGGCTCTGGAAACACCATATATTTT; CDR3aa: CASGRTGSGNTIYF
abundance: NA; d_gene: TRBD2; v_gene: TRBV2; j_gene: TRBJ2-5; CDR3nt: TGTGCCAGCAGTGACTGGACTAGCATCGAGACCCAGTACTTC; CDR3aa: CASSDWTSIETQYF
abundance: NA; d_gene: TRBD2; v_gene: TRBV7-9; j_gene: TRBJ2-3; CDR3nt: TGTGCCAGCAGCCCCGCGGCGGGAGTGGTGGTTGGGACAGATACGCAGTATTTT; CDR3aa: CASSPAAGVVVGTDTQYF
abundance: NA; d_gene: NA; v_gene: TRBV9; j_gene: TRBJ1-6; CDR3nt: TGTGCCAGCAGCGTAGTCCTTGGGGGCACCGGTTCACCCCTCCACTTT; CDR3aa: CASSVVLGGTGSPLHF
abundance: NA; d_gene: NA; v_gene: TRBV2; j_gene: TRBJ2-1; CDR3nt: TGTGCCAGCAGTGAATTCACTACCTACAATGAGCAGTTCTTC; CDR3aa: CASSEFTTYNEQFF
abundance: NA; d_gene: NA; v_gene: TRBV5-1; j_gene: TRBJ2-5; CDR3nt: TGCGCCAGCTCAACAGGCTATCAAGAGACCCAGTACTTC; CDR3aa: CASSTGYQETQYF
abundance: NA; d_gene: NA; v_gene: TRBV4-2; j_gene: TRBJ1-4; CDR3nt: TGTGCCAGCAGCCAGATCGAGGGTGAAAAACTGTTTTTT; CDR3aa: CASSQIEGEKLFF
abundance: NA; d_gene: NA; v_gene: TRBV18; j_gene: TRBJ2-7; CDR3nt: TGTGCCAGCTCACCCTTGGAGGAAACCTACGAGCAGTACTTC; CDR3aa: CASSPLEETYEQYF
abundance: NA; d_gene: NA; v_gene: TRBV2; j_gene: TRBJ1-2; CDR3nt: TGTGCCAGCACATCAGGGTCTGGCTACACCTTC; CDR3aa: CASTSGSGYTF
abundance: NA; d_gene: NA; v_gene: TRBV18; j_gene: TRBJ2-5; CDR3nt: TGTGCCAGCTCACCCCGGGAGACCCAGTACTTC; CDR3aa: CASSPRETQYF